One and the same sample provided the 2 T cell receptor beta chains below, sequenced in a study of CD8+CD57+ T cells in acquired aplastic anemia. For sequencing, patients were chosen who had shown expansion of CD8+CD57+ cells by flow cytometry. Genomic DNA, the template, was used for profiling of the TCR beta VDJ and CDR3. TCRdb independently ran MiXCR on the reads; one entry per CDR3 protein. The sample includes roughly 160,000 distinct CDR3 sequences, roughly two thirds seen only once; the top ten take 35% to 50%. Sequenced: sorted CD4+, CD8+, or CD8+CD57+ T cells (not recorded which) from PBMCs. These receptors came from a human donor with aplastic anemia.

This clonotype was seen only once. This sequence joins TRBV24-1 and TRBJ2-7, with TRBD2 identical over 9 bases. This CDR3 is 13 amino acids long. Germline V gene data show CDR1 as KGHDR and CDR2 as SFDVKD. Unmatched junction bases numbered 1, after V lost 2 bases and J lost 6 bases. CDR3 in DNA: TGTGCCACCAGTGATTGGCGGGGGGGCGAGCAGTACTTC. It codes for CATSDWRGGEQYF.

In this sample, this clonotype turned up a few times. The chain has TRBV7-6 and TRBJ1-2; D possibly corresponds to TRBD1 (6 bases). This CDR3 has 15 residues. Germline-derived CDR1 and CDR2 are SGHVS and FNYEAQ. Trimming took off 1 base at V and 5 bases at J, with 14 bases between the two ends. The CDR3 DNA is TGTGCCAGCAGCTTAGGCGTGGCAGGGGAGTATGGCTACACCTTC. This translates into CASSLGVAGEYGYTF.